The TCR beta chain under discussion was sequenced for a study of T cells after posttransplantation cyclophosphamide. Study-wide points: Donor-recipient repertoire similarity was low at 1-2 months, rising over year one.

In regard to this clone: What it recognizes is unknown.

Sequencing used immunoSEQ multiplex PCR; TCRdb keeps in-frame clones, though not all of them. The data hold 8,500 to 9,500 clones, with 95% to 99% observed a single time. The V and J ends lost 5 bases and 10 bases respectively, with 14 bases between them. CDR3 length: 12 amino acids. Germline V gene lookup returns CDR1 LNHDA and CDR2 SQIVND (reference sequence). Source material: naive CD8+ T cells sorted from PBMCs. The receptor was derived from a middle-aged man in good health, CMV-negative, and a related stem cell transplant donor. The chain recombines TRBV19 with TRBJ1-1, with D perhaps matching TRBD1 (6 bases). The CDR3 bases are TGTGCCAGTAGTGCGGGGGCCTGGGGAGCTTTCTTT. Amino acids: CASSAGAWGAFF. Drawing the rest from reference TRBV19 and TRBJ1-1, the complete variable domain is DGGITQSPKYLFRKEGQNVTLSCEQNLNHDAMYWYRQDPGQGLRLIYYSQIVNDFQKGDIAEGYSVSREKKESFPLTVTSAQKNPTAFYLCASSAGAWGAFFGQGTRLTVV.